This T cell receptor beta chain appears in the sequencing data of a study of blood T cell repertoires in COVID-19. Per the original methods: Quantification of nucleated cells was approximated via reference gene primer amplification. Only in-frame clones appear in the TCRdb table, and some are missing; sequencing was by immunoSEQ multiplex PCR. V and J calls and clone size are copied from that table; D and trimming were computed from the DNA. The table includes about 170,000 clones, roughly nine tenths detected once. The CDR3 covers 16 residues. Trimming stripped 6 bases from V and 1 base from J, with 13 bases between. CDR1 and CDR2 (germline): LNHDA, SQIVND (reference sequence).

The source material was peripheral blood. The chain has TRBV19 and TRBJ2-6, with a weak D call TRBD2 (5 bases). The sequence came from a woman aged 60-75 years with COVID-19, enrolled during active disease. The CDR3 sequence is CASSEEVISGANVLTF. The DNA of the CDR3 is TGTGCCAGTAGCGAGGAGGTTATTTCTGGGGCCAACGTCCTGACTTTC.